What follows are 14 T cell receptor beta chains derived from one specimen sequenced in a study of blood T cell repertoires in COVID-19 (dated by TCRdb to about 2020). Receptors were amplified or captured by the immunoSEQ multiplex PCR assay. The immuneACCESS repertoire file appears here via TCRdb, limited to in-frame rearrangements. These files lack a portion of the clones; in checked studies, under half of the deficit traces to unresolved V genes, and the cause of the others is not known. Counted in this sample were under 60,000 clones; approximately 80% of them appeared once. The ten largest clones add up to around three fifths of the sample. The sequencing sample was made of peripheral blood. The receptors shown here come from a man in his sixties or seventies with acute or convalescent COVID-19.

This rearrangement joins TRBV10-3 to TRBJ2-5; 13 nucleotides match TRBD2. Germline trimming cut 2 bases from V and 9 bases from J; bases unmatched to any gene: 3. CDR1 is ENHRY and CDR2 is SYGVKD in the germline V gene. This CDR3 region has 14 residues. CDR3: CAISETSGGAAQYF. In DNA, the CDR3 is TGTGCCATCAGTGAGACTAGCGGGGGGGCGGCCCAGTACTTC.

The gene calls are TRBV5-5 and TRBJ1-2; D ambiguous. Between the trimmed V and J ends, which lost 0 bases and 6 bases, there was a span of 12 bases. CDR3 length equals 14 residues. Germline V CDR1 and CDR2: SGHKS, YYEKEE (reference sequence). The CDR3: CASSLAAVANGYTF. The CDR3 coding sequence is TGTGCCAGCAGCTTGGCGGCGGTAGCTAATGGCTACACCTTC.

The chain uses TRBV5-4 and TRBJ2-5; TRBD1 agrees at 9 bases. Germline V gives CDR1 SGHNT, CDR2 YYREEE (reference sequence). V gave up 2 bases and J gave up 5 bases; unmatched junction bases: 1. There are 13 residues in the CDR3. The DNA of the CDR3 is TGTGCCAGCAGCTTACAGGGGGCGGAGACCCAGTACTTC. This sequence encodes CASSLQGAETQYF.

The CDR3 region has the DNA TGCGCCAGCAGCTTGAATGGAAGGGAGAACTATGGCTACACCTTC. The encoded protein is CASSLNGRENYGYTF. V and J are TRBV5-1 and TRBJ1-2; unclear D gene. This CDR3 is 15 amino acids long. Germline CDR1 and CDR2: SGHRS and YFSETQ. V shed 1 base and J shed 2 bases, with 12 bases lying between them.

This chain connects TRBV6-5 to TRBJ2-7; tentative D call: TRBD1 (5 bases). V lost 6 bases to trimming and J lost 2 bases, with 11 bases between them. The germline V gene has CDR1 MNHEY and CDR2 SVGAGI. The CDR3 runs to 13 residues. CDR3 sequence: CASSLDRTYEQYF. For the CDR3, the DNA is TGTGCCAGCAGCCTTGACAGAACCTACGAGCAGTACTTC.

The chain is built from TRBV7-9 and TRBJ1-2, with TRBD1 matching over 8 bases. This CDR3 contains 14 residues. Germline-derived CDR1 and CDR2 are SEHNR and FQNEAQ (reference sequence). V trimming: 2 bases; J trimming: 4 bases; junction bases outside the gene matches: 3. The CDR3 coding sequence is TGTGCCAGCAGCTTAACACAGGGGGTCTATGGCTACACCTTC. Amino acids: CASSLTQGVYGYTF.

For the CDR3, the DNA is TGTGCCAGCAGTCTGGATACTAGCGGGAGTGGGGCCGGGGAGCTGTTTTTT. This sequence encodes CASSLDTSGSGAGELFF. The chain has TRBV28 and TRBJ2-2; TRBD2 matches at 11 bases. V was pared by 5 bases and J by 6 bases, with 11 bases of the junction left unmatched. The CDR3 has 17 amino acids. Germline V gene sequence: CDR1 MDHEN, CDR2 SYDVKM.

The chain couples TRBV6-6 to TRBJ2-3; TRBD2 is a possible D gene (6 bases). Between the trimmed V and J ends, which lost 8 bases and 7 bases, there was a span of 16 bases. Per germline, CDR1 MNHNY and CDR2 SVGAGI (reference sequence). The CDR3 loop spans 13 amino acids. The CDR3 DNA reads TGTGCCAGCGATTTCGGGGGATGGAATACGCAGTATTTT. Amino acids: CASDFGGWNTQYF.

This chain uses TRBV5-4 with TRBJ1-2; 10 bases fit TRBD1. V gave up 3 bases and J gave up 4 bases; unmatched junction bases: 6. CDR1 is SGHNT, CDR2 YYREEE, per germline (reference sequence). There are 15 residues in the CDR3. CDR3 coding DNA: TGTGCCAGCAGCTCTCGACAGGGGGCTGGCTATGGCTACACCTTC. As protein: CASSSRQGAGYGYTF.

This sequence joins TRBV6-5 and TRBJ2-1, with D possibly matching TRBD2 (5 bases). Germline CDR1 MNHEY, CDR2 SVGAGI. There are 15 residues in the CDR3. Trimming removed 5 bases from V and 0 bases from J, with 11 bases in between. Written as DNA, the CDR3 is TGTGCCAGCAGTACGGCCCGGGGCTCCTACAATGAGCAGTTCTTC. Protein sequence: CASSTARGSYNEQFF.

The J gene is TRBJ2-1, the V gene TRBV28; TRBD2 matches at 10 bases. There are 15 residues in the CDR3. Germline assignment: CDR1 MDHEN and CDR2 SYDVKM. V shed 6 bases, J shed 6 bases, and the junction held 8 bases outside the gene matches. The CDR3 nucleotides are TGTGCCAGCAGCGTGCCGGGACTAGCGTCCAATGAGCAGTTCTTC. This codes for CASSVPGLASNEQFF.

The rearrangement uses TRBV6-6 and TRBJ2-3; perhaps TRBD2 as D (5 bases). The germline V gene encodes CDR1 MNHNY and CDR2 SVGAGI (reference sequence). V was trimmed by 8 bases and J by 1 base, leaving 7 bases between them. This CDR3 is built from 12 residues. CDR3 bases: TGTGCCAGCGGACTTCGCACAGATACGCAGTATTTT. It translates to CASGLRTDTQYF.

This rearrangement joins TRBV19 to TRBJ1-5; D is unclear. CDR1 is LNHDA and CDR2 is SQIVND in the germline V gene (reference sequence). Trimming left V 5 bases short and J 1 base short, with 12 bases between. This CDR3 has 15 residues. The CDR3 here is CASSPQVGSNQPQHF. Written as DNA, the CDR3 is TGTGCCAGTAGTCCTCAGGTGGGCAGCAATCAGCCCCAGCATTTT.

This clone was picked up one time. This chain links TRBV2 with TRBJ2-5, with 15 bases that match TRBD2. V dropped 2 bases and J dropped 10; count of bases not matched to a gene: 14. The CDR3 runs 18 residues. Germline CDR1 SNHLY, CDR2 FYNNEI. CDR3 nucleotide sequence: TGTGCCAGCAGTGAAAGTGGGACTAGCGGGGGGACAGGGGTGGACCAGTACTTC. Encoded protein: CASSESGTSGGTGVDQYF.